The present T cell receptor (beta chain) was sequenced within a study of cytomegalovirus exposure and HLA in healthy donors. Study-level findings and limits: Three chains linked to CMV were shown in vitro to be specific for CMV antigens. Beyond CMV serostatus, there was no information to go on about immune exposure.

Turning to this clone: Its antigen is unidentified.

PCR primers comprised 60 Vbeta and 13 Jbeta primers. Repertoires were generated with immunoSEQ multiplex PCR, while TCRdb's copy carries only in-frame clones and drops some. Counted here are fewer than 200,000 clones, more than 70% occurring once; the ten biggest clones make up about 1.6%. The CDR3 loop spans 14 amino acids. V was pared by 4 bases and J by 5 bases, with 4 bases of the junction left unmatched. Sequencing used PBMCs. The chain employs TRBV23-1 and TRBJ2-7; 11 bases match TRBD1. TRBV23-1 is an ORF, and what it does is uncertain. The sequence came from a male donor in good health and CMV-seronegative. DNA of the CDR3: TGCGCCAGCAGTCCCGGACAGGGGGCCCACGAGCAGTACTTC. Its protein product is CASSPGQGAHEQYF.